These 27 T cell receptor beta chains share one sample of origin, sequenced in a study of human T cells and chemical hapten exposure. A single record per CDR3 protein comes from TCRdb applying MiXCR to the 5' RACE reads. The sample lists approximately 140,000 distinct CDR3 sequences, 4.1% occurring once. Unfractionated whole blood served as the source for total RNA extraction. These receptors were obtained from a female donor in good health.

This clonotype appeared many times. This chain uses TRBV7-2 with TRBJ1-1, with D unresolved. The V gene lost 5 bases and the J gene lost 0 bases, with 7 bases spanning the gap. The CDR3 has 13 residues. Germline CDR1 SGHTA, CDR2 FQGNSA. The DNA for the CDR3 is TGTGCCAGCAGCCAAAACATGAACACTGAAGCTTTCTTT. Its protein product is CASSQNMNTEAFF. Combining the CDR3 with reference TRBV7-2 and TRBJ1-1 gives the whole variable domain GAGVSQSPSNKVTEKGKDVELRCDPISGHTALYWYRQSLGQGLEFLIYFQGNSAPDKSGLPSDRFSAERTGGSVSTLTIQRTQQEDSAVYLCASSQNMNTEAFFGQGTRLTVV.

This clonotype was recorded a few times. The genes are TRBV12-3 or TRBV12-4 and TRBJ2-7; TRBD2 aligns across 11 bases. The CDR3 sequence is 17 residues long. V lost 6 bases and J lost 1; bases outside the gene matches: 11. The CDR3 nucleotides read TGTGCCAGCAGCTTACTAGCGGGGGCCGAGATATCCTACGAGCAGTACTTC. The encoded protein is CASSLLAGAEISYEQYF.

The J gene is TRBJ2-3, the V gene TRBV20-1, with 8 bases aligning to TRBD2. This CDR3 spans 15 amino acids. V trimming: 0 bases; J trimming: 4 bases; junction bases outside the gene matches: 6. Per the germline V gene, CDR1 is DFQATT and CDR2 is SNEGSKA (reference sequence). CDR3 sequence (DNA): TGCAGTGCTAGAGAGTCTAGCGGGTGTCCAGATACGCAGTATTTT. Its protein product is CSARESSGCPDTQYF.

The CDR3 here is CASSPNYGDEQYF. The CDR3 region has the DNA TGTGCCAGCAGCCCGAATTACGGGGACGAGCAGTACTTC. The chain has TRBV4-2 and TRBJ2-7, with a tentative D call TRBD2 (5 bases). CDR1 and CDR2 (germline): LGHNA, YNFKEQ. This CDR3 contains 13 residues. Trimming took 4 bases from V and 5 from J, leaving 12 bases between them.

This clonotype has a handful of counts. The chain carries TRBV6-6 and TRBJ2-3, with a possible D match to TRBD1 (7 bases). CDR1 and CDR2 from the germline V gene are MNHNY and SVGAGI (reference sequence). This CDR3 spans 15 amino acids. Deletions cut 6 bases from V and 6 bases from J, with 19 bases between. CDR3 in DNA: TGTGCCAGCAGCCCCAGCCAGGGGGGTCCCGATACGCAGTATTTT. Amino acids: CASSPSQGGPDTQYF.

In this sample, this clonotype turned up many times. CDR3 coding DNA: TGTGCCAGCAGTCGCCCGGGGGCAGCCAAAAACATTCAGTACTTC. It specifies CASSRPGAAKNIQYF. J is TRBJ2-4 and V is TRBV6-1, with D possibly being TRBD1 or TRBD2 (6 bases each). The CDR3 length is 15 residues. Between the trimmed V and J ends, which lost 5 bases and 0 bases, there was a span of 11 bases. Germline lookup yields CDR1 MNHNS and CDR2 SASEGT.

The chain uses TRBV6-1 and TRBJ2-7; D ambiguous. There are 13 residues in the CDR3. The V and J ends lost 4 bases and 4 bases respectively, with 11 bases between them. The V gene's germline CDR1 is MNHNS and CDR2 SASEGT. In DNA, the CDR3 is TGTGCCAGCAGTGGCGGATGGGGATACGAGCAGTACTTC. Encoded protein: CASSGGWGYEQYF.

This clonotype was seen many times. The chain recombines TRBV18 with TRBJ2-5, with 10 positions matching TRBD1. V lost 5 bases to trimming and J lost 5 bases; unmatched junction nucleotides: 11. Looked up from germline, CDR1 is KGHSH and CDR2 is LQKENI. The CDR3 has 16 residues. Written as DNA, the CDR3 is TGTGCCAGCTCAGCAACCGGGACAGGGGTCGCGGAGACCCAGTACTTC. Its protein is CASSATGTGVAETQYF.

This clonotype was seen ten or more times. J is TRBJ1-6 and V is TRBV13; D call uncertain. CDR1 is PRHDT, CDR2 FYEKMQ, per germline (reference sequence). V lost 0 bases and J lost 0, with 9 bases in between. The CDR3 extends over 17 amino acids. This CDR3 is CASSLGSRRSYNSPLHF. CDR3 in DNA: TGTGCCAGCAGCTTAGGCTCCAGGCGCTCCTATAATTCACCCCTCCACTTT.

This clonotype was detected ten times or more. The V call is TRBV12-3 or TRBV12-4, the J call TRBJ1-6; a possible D gene is TRBD1 (5 bases). Trimming removed 8 bases at V and 10 bases at J, with 15 bases between. The CDR3 has 13 residues. CDR3 sequence (DNA): TGTGCCAGCGCCGGGGGGGGGTACTCACCCCTCCACTTT. Translated: CASAGGGYSPLHF.

This clonotype occurred many times. This chain uses TRBV5-1 with TRBJ1-1, with 12 bases fitting TRBD1. The CDR3 sequence is 15 residues long. Germline loops: CDR1 SGHRS, CDR2 YFSETQ. Trimming at V came to 4 bases and at J to 5 bases, leaving 6 bases not matched to a gene. CDR3 nucleotides: TGCGCCAGCAGCCACCGGGACAGGGGGCTGACTGAAGCTTTCTTT. Translation: CASSHRDRGLTEAFF.

This clonotype was found many times. The rearrangement links TRBV27 to TRBJ1-1; D remains ambiguous. This CDR3 comprises 16 residues. CDR1 is MNHEY, CDR2 SMNVEV, per germline (reference sequence). V lost 5 bases to trimming and J lost 0 bases, with 16 bases between them. CDR3 protein: CASSVHFVVMNTEAFF. DNA of the CDR3: TGTGCCAGCAGTGTCCATTTTGTTGTTATGAACACTGAAGCTTTCTTT.

This clonotype was observed many times. J is TRBJ2-3 and V is TRBV5-1; TRBD2 matches at 14 bases. V lost 3 bases to trimming and J lost 2 bases; unmatched junction nucleotides: 5. Per the germline V gene, CDR1 is SGHRS and CDR2 is YFSETQ. The CDR3 totals 17 residues. Written as DNA, the CDR3 is TGCGCCAGCAGCTCCGGGACTAGCGGGGGATTCACAGATACGCAGTATTTT. This gives the protein CASSSGTSGGFTDTQYF.

This clonotype was seen ten or more times. The J gene is TRBJ2-3, the V gene TRBV20-1; D gene unclear. This CDR3 contains 14 residues. From germline, CDR1 is DFQATT and CDR2 SNEGSKA (reference sequence). V shed 3 bases and J shed 2 bases, with 12 bases lying between them. CDR3 nucleotides: TGCAGTGCTAGCCCCGCGCTTCTCACAGATACGCAGTATTTT. Protein sequence: CSASPALLTDTQYF.

This chain joins TRBV29-1 and TRBJ2-2, with 8 bases identical to TRBD2. Losses at the gene ends were 0 bases for V and 7 bases for J; bases not matched to a gene: 7. The CDR3 length is 15 residues. The germline gives CDR1 SQVTM, CDR2 ANQGSEA. CDR3 residues: CSVEDTGGPDGELFF. The CDR3 bases are TGCAGCGTTGAAGATACGGGGGGGCCGGACGGGGAGCTGTTTTTT.

The chain couples TRBV6-5 to TRBJ1-2; 7 bases line up with TRBD1. The CDR3 has 15 residues. V lost 2 bases and J lost 6; bases outside the gene matches: 9. Germline V gene sequence: CDR1 MNHEY, CDR2 SVGAGI. The CDR3 DNA is TGTGCCAGCAGTTACGCGGACAGGAACAACGATGGCTACACCTTC. This gives the protein CASSYADRNNDGYTF.

The chain is built from TRBV7-2 and TRBJ2-2, with D tentatively TRBD1 (5 bases). Germline V gene data show CDR1 as SGHTA and CDR2 as FQGNSA. Trimming removed 2 bases at V and 7 bases at J, with 8 bases between. The CDR3 covers 13 residues. Here the CDR3 reads CASSLNQGGELFF. The CDR3, as DNA: TGTGCCAGCAGCTTAAACCAGGGCGGGGAGCTGTTTTTT.

At least ten counts were recorded for this clonotype. The chain joins TRBV20-1 to TRBJ2-3, with 10 positions matching TRBD2. CDR1 DFQATT and CDR2 SNEGSKA come from the germline V gene (reference sequence). The junction had 7 bases not matched to a gene; V was cut back by 5 bases and J by 2 bases. This CDR3 is built from 15 residues. This CDR3 reads CSAPRLAGFTDTQYF. The CDR3 coding sequence is TGCAGTGCTCCGCGACTAGCGGGCTTCACAGATACGCAGTATTTT.

This clonotype was observed once. Possible read error: a much larger clone is one base away. The chain employs TRBV20-1 and TRBJ1-5; D remains unclear. The germline V gene has CDR1 DFQATT and CDR2 SNEGSKA (reference sequence). The CDR3 runs 13 residues. Trimming shortened V by 7 bases and J by 5 bases, and 15 bases separated the two germline ends. CDR3 sequence reads: CSGMTWNDQPQHF. In DNA, the CDR3 is TGCAGTGGGATGACATGGAACGATCAGCCCCAGCATTTT.

This chain links TRBV20-1 with TRBJ2-7; possibly TRBD2 for D (5 bases). Trimming removed 3 bases at V and 2 bases at J, with 14 bases between. The CDR3 consists of 14 residues. Germline CDR1 DFQATT, CDR2 SNEGSKA (reference sequence). CDR3 sequence reads: CSARDSSGPYEQYF. The DNA of the CDR3 is TGCAGTGCTAGGGATTCAAGCGGCCCCTACGAGCAGTACTTC.

V usage is TRBV20-1 and J usage is TRBJ2-1; 9 positions match TRBD2. Germline V gene data show CDR1 as DFQATT and CDR2 as SNEGSKA (reference sequence). The V gene end was trimmed by 3 bases and the J gene end by 7 bases; junction bases not matched to a gene: 13. The CDR3 loop spans 16 amino acids. The CDR3 region has the DNA TGCAGTGCTAGCAGGTATCCAGCGGGGGGAATGAATGAGCAGTTCTTC. It specifies CSASRYPAGGMNEQFF.

This clonotype occurred a few times. The chain links TRBV20-1 to TRBJ2-7, with 7 bases matching TRBD1. This CDR3 is built from 14 residues. Germline CDR1 is DFQATT and CDR2 is SNEGSKA (reference sequence). V lost 5 bases to trimming and J lost 1 base; unmatched junction nucleotides: 8. CDR3: CSAFDRAISYEQYF. As DNA, the CDR3 is TGCAGTGCTTTTGACAGGGCGATATCCTACGAGCAGTACTTC.

This clonotype was counted many times. The chain combines TRBV19 with TRBJ1-1; 10 bases match TRBD1. The germline V gene has CDR1 LNHDA and CDR2 SQIVND (reference sequence). V dropped 1 base and J dropped 4; count of bases not matched to a gene: 3. This CDR3 has 15 residues. The CDR3 region is CASSIGRTGGTEAFF. The DNA of the CDR3 is TGTGCCAGTAGTATAGGGCGGACAGGGGGCACTGAAGCTTTCTTT. Full variable domain (rest looked up from reference TRBV19 and TRBJ1-1): DGGITQSPKYLFRKEGQNVTLSCEQNLNHDAMYWYRQDPGQGLRLIYYSQIVNDFQKGDIAEGYSVSREKKESFPLTVTSAQKNPTAFYLCASSIGRTGGTEAFFGQGTRLTVV.

This chain connects TRBV7-9 to TRBJ2-2, with D hard to call. Germline CDR1 is SEHNR and CDR2 is FQNEAQ (reference sequence). Deletions cut 5 bases from V and 2 bases from J, with 12 bases between. The CDR3 spans 15 residues. CDR3 sequence (DNA): TGTGCCAGCAGCCCTGCACGAGATAACACCGGGGAGCTGTTTTTT. It encodes CASSPARDNTGELFF. Based on the CDR3 plus reference TRBV7-9 and TRBJ2-2, the full variable domain is DTGVSQNPRHKITKRGQNVTFRCDPISEHNRLYWYRQTLGQGPEFLTYFQNEAQLEKSRLLSDRFSAERPKGSFSTLEIQRTEQGDSAMYLCASSPARDNTGELFFGEGSRLTVL.

A few counts support this clonotype. V and J are TRBV7-9 and TRBJ2-7; D is unresolved. The CDR3 length is 13 residues. V was trimmed by 4 bases and J by 2 bases, leaving 9 bases between them. Germline CDR1 SEHNR, CDR2 FQNEAQ (reference sequence). This CDR3 reads CASSSSSPYEQYF. The DNA for the CDR3 is TGTGCCAGCAGCTCGTCAAGTCCCTACGAGCAGTACTTC.

This clonotype has a handful of counts. This chain connects TRBV4-2 to TRBJ2-5; 11 bases are shared with TRBD1. The trim removed 1 base at V and 2 bases at J, leaving 6 bases unmatched. Germline CDR1 is LGHNA and CDR2 is YNFKEQ. This CDR3 comprises 17 residues. This CDR3 reads CASSQARWDRGQETQYF. CDR3 nucleotides: TGTGCCAGCAGCCAAGCACGGTGGGACAGGGGGCAAGAGACCCAGTACTTC.

There are many counts of this clonotype. This chain connects TRBV6-2 or TRBV6-3 to TRBJ2-5; D gene ambiguous. This CDR3 is 16 amino acids long. Germline assignment: CDR1 MNHEY and CDR2 SVGEGT. Between the trimmed V and J ends, which lost 4 bases and 0 bases, there was a span of 15 bases. CDR3 nucleotides: TGTGCCAGCAGTTCCCCACCCCCGTCGTACCAAGAGACCCAGTACTTC. The encoded protein is CASSSPPPSYQETQYF.